Below, 17 T cell receptor beta chains from the same sample are listed, as sequenced in a study of neurological immune-mediated disorders. TCRdb re-called the 5' RACE reads with MiXCR, one entry per CDR3 protein. The repertoire includes 90,000 to 150,000 distinct CDR3 sequences, roughly 3.1% of them detected once, and over 1% sits in the top ten. Sequencing was performed on PBMCs. Receptor source: a woman in her twenties or thirties with multiple sclerosis.

The sample holds many counts of this clonotype. The V call is TRBV7-9, the J call TRBJ2-2, with a tentative D call TRBD2 (6 bases). Germline CDR1 and CDR2: SEHNR and FQNEAQ (reference sequence). This CDR3 is built from 14 residues. The V gene lost 5 bases and the J gene lost 7 bases, with 14 bases spanning the gap. The CDR3 nucleotides are TGTGCCAGCAGCCGGGAGCTAGCAGTCGGGGAGCTGTTTTTT. It yields the protein CASSRELAVGELFF.

This clonotype was observed many times. The J gene is TRBJ2-7, the V gene TRBV7-9; TRBD1 might be the D (6 bases). Per germline, CDR1 SEHNR and CDR2 FQNEAQ (reference sequence). The length of the CDR3 is 14 residues. Trimming removed 6 bases from V and 2 bases from J, with 14 bases in between. The CDR3 DNA reads TGTGCCAGCAGATTAAACGAGGGGGCCTACGAGCAGTACTTC. It is translated as CASRLNEGAYEQYF.

This clonotype was detected ten times or more. The V and J genes are TRBV5-1 and TRBJ1-2, with 7 bases fitting TRBD1. V was clipped by 7 bases and J by 10 bases; unmatched bases: 16. Per germline, CDR1 SGHRS and CDR2 YFSETQ. The CDR3 has 14 amino acids. The CDR3 nucleotides read TGCGCCAGCCAGAAAACCATAACAGGGGATGACTACACCTTC. It yields the protein CASQKTITGDDYTF.

Ten or more counts support this clonotype. V and J are TRBV5-6 and TRBJ2-4; D is unclear. The CDR3 has 14 residues. The germline V gene encodes CDR1 SGHDT and CDR2 YYEEEE. Trimming took off 4 bases at V and 6 bases at J, with 14 bases between the two ends. The CDR3 here is CASSPPTDGNIQYF. CDR3 bases: TGTGCCAGCAGCCCTCCCACGGATGGAAACATTCAGTACTTC.

This clonotype was picked up many times. The chain joins TRBV9 to TRBJ2-1, with 9 bases lining up with TRBD2. With 2 bases clipped from V and 8 bases from J, the junction kept 8 bases outside the gene matches. This CDR3 comprises 15 residues. The germline V gene encodes CDR1 SGDLS and CDR2 YYNGEE. The CDR3 DNA reads as TGTGCCAGCAGCGTGGCGGGAGGGCCGCCGGATGAGCAGTTCTTC. It yields the protein CASSVAGGPPDEQFF. Looking up the rest from reference TRBV9 and TRBJ2-1 gives the full variable domain: DSGVTQTPKHLITATGQRVTLRCSPRSGDLSVYWYQQSLDQGLQFLIQYYNGEERAKGNILERFSAQQFPDLHSELNLSSLELGDSALYFCASSVAGGPPDEQFFGPGTRLTVL.

This clonotype appeared many times. The chain couples TRBV12-3 or TRBV12-4 to TRBJ1-1; D remains ambiguous. Trimming removed 6 bases from V and 0 bases from J, with 14 bases in between. This CDR3 is 15 amino acids long. The CDR3 bases are TGTGCCAGCAGCGCCCCGTGGCAGGTGAACACTGAAGCTTTCTTT. It specifies CASSAPWQVNTEAFF.

This clonotype was counted ten times or more. The chain joins TRBV7-8 to TRBJ2-1; no clear D. The CDR3 loop spans 15 amino acids. Deletions cut 3 bases from V and 4 bases from J, with 13 bases between. Germline CDR1 SGHVS, CDR2 FQNEAQ. The CDR3 reads CASSFTGILYNEQFF. In nucleotides, the CDR3 is TGTGCCAGCAGCTTCACCGGAATCCTTTACAATGAGCAGTTCTTC. Filled out from reference TRBV7-8 and TRBJ2-1, the complete variable domain reads GAGVSQSPRYKVAKRGQDVALRCDPISGHVSLFWYQQALGQGPEFLTYFQNEAQLDKSGLPSDRFFAERPEGSVSTLKIQRTQQEDSAVYLCASSFTGILYNEQFFGPGTRLTVL.

In this sample, this clonotype turned up many times. The chain joins TRBV6-5 to TRBJ2-1, with TRBD2 matching over 9 bases. CDR1 and CDR2 (germline): MNHEY, SVGAGI. The CDR3 extends over 14 amino acids. J gave up 6 bases and V 6 bases, and 6 bases lay outside the gene matches. CDR3 nucleotides: TGTGCCAGCAGCCTAGCGGGAAGGGTCAATGAGCAGTTCTTC. Its translation is CASSLAGRVNEQFF.

This clonotype was counted at least ten times. This chain uses TRBV24-1 with TRBJ2-2; possibly TRBD1 for D (6 bases). The V and J ends lost 10 bases and 6 bases respectively, with 8 bases between them. The CDR3 sequence is 11 residues long. From germline, CDR1 is KGHDR and CDR2 SFDVKD. The CDR3 coding sequence is TGTGCCACTTCAGGGGCCGGGGAGCTGTTTTTT. Translating gives CATSGAGELFF.

This clonotype was recorded many times. V gene TRBV10-3 combines with J gene TRBJ2-6, with D perhaps TRBD2 (5 bases). The germline V and J ends were trimmed by 10 bases and 4 bases, with 26 bases remaining between them. In germline, CDR1 is ENHRY, CDR2 SYGVKD. The CDR3 sequence is 18 residues long. The CDR3 nucleotides read TGTGCCACCTACAGTAATCCCCCTGACGGACTCGGGGCCAACGTCCTGACTTTC. It translates to CATYSNPPDGLGANVLTF.

This clonotype was observed at least ten times. The chain has TRBV29-1 and TRBJ1-2; D may be TRBD1 (5 bases). Germline V lookup: CDR1 SQVTM, CDR2 ANQGSEA. The V gene lost 5 bases and the J gene lost 5 bases, with 12 bases spanning the gap. The CDR3 runs 12 residues. In DNA, the CDR3 is TGCAGCGTTAGACAGAGCGAATATGGCTACACCTTC. Its protein is CSVRQSEYGYTF.

This clonotype was seen many times. The genes are TRBV20-1 and TRBJ1-1; D is unclear. The CDR3 runs 13 residues. V was cut by 1 base and J by 6 bases, with 12 bases left in between. Germline assignment: CDR1 DFQATT and CDR2 SNEGSKA (reference sequence). The CDR3 protein is CSARGVGKPEAFF. The CDR3 coding sequence is TGCAGTGCTAGAGGTGTGGGGAAGCCTGAAGCTTTCTTT.

This clonotype was observed many times. The J gene is TRBJ1-6, the V gene TRBV5-1; 8 bases agree with TRBD1. This CDR3 has 16 residues. After removal of 6 bases from V and 5 bases from J, the junction contained 10 bases not matched to a gene. Germline CDR1 is SGHRS and CDR2 is YFSETQ. The CDR3 is CASKGLTDRDNSPLHF. The CDR3 coding sequence is TGCGCCAGCAAAGGCCTAACGGACAGGGATAATTCACCCCTCCACTTT.

On this clonotype itself: A much larger clone sits a single nucleotide away, making a read error possible. V gene TRBV6-2 or TRBV6-3 combines with J gene TRBJ1-5; D ambiguous. Germline lookup yields CDR1 MNHEY and CDR2 SVGEGT. The CDR3 runs 11 residues. The CDR3 coding sequence is TGTGCCAGCTCGGGTCCACAGCACCAGCATTTT. Encoded protein: CASSGPQHQHF.

At least ten counts were recorded for this clonotype. The V and J genes are TRBV19 and TRBJ2-6; 8 bases map to TRBD1. CDR3 length: 19 amino acids. CDR1 is LNHDA and CDR2 is SQIVND in the germline V gene (reference sequence). After removal of 6 bases from V and 0 bases from J, the junction contained 13 bases not matched to a gene. The CDR3 region has the DNA TGTGCCAGTAGCGTCCAGGGGGCGACTAGGAACTCTGGGGCCAACGTCCTGACTTTC. Encoded protein: CASSVQGATRNSGANVLTF.

This clonotype has at least ten counts. This chain uses TRBV10-3 with TRBJ2-2; D unresolved. This CDR3 comprises 14 residues. Trimming stripped 3 bases from V and 5 bases from J, with 10 bases between. Germline CDR1 and CDR2: ENHRY and SYGVKD. The CDR3 nucleotides are TGTGCCATCAGTGAAGAAGTTCTGACCGGGGAGCTGTTTTTT. Residues: CAISEEVLTGELFF.

This clonotype was seen ten or more times. The chain couples TRBV12-3 or TRBV12-4 to TRBJ1-2; D gene ambiguous. This CDR3 has 14 amino acids. The germline V and J ends were trimmed by 4 bases and 8 bases, with 17 bases remaining between them. The chain's CDR3 is CASSSPWGVGGYTF. For the CDR3, the DNA is TGTGCCAGCAGTTCACCCTGGGGAGTTGGAGGCTACACCTTC.